The rows below give T cell receptor beta chains drawn from one sample of a study of T cell responses to AZD1222 COVID-19 vaccine. Sequencing used immunoSEQ multiplex PCR; TCRdb keeps in-frame clones, though not all of them. Of approximately 120,000 clones listed, about 93% are singletons. The sample was peripheral blood, taken on day 0 of AZD1222 vaccination. These receptors were taken from an adult in good health. The CDR3 runs from the conserved cysteine through the conserved F or W. The D gene is left open where the match is weak. Clone size, where shown, is once, few, many, or a class for clones that have expanded.

>TRBV6-6|TRBJ1-6|.|.
CASSYSIAGEGSPLHF
TGTGCCAGCAGTTACTCGATCGCAGGGGAAGGATCACCCCTCCACTTT
>TRBV7-9|TRBJ1-5|once|TRBD1
CASSEQGASNQPQHF
TGTGCCAGCAGCGAACAGGGGGCTAGCAATCAGCCCCAGCATTTT
>TRBV27|TRBJ1-3|.|.
CASSLLPMGSNTIYF
TGTGCCAGCAGTTTACTCCCGATGGGGTCGAACACCATATATTTT
>TRBV4-1|TRBJ1-6|.|.
CASSQETGLSSYNSPLHF
TGCGCCAGCAGCCAGGAAACAGGGCTTAGCTCCTATAATTCACCCCTCCACTTT
>TRBV2|TRBJ1-1|.|TRBD1
CASRQGMETEAFF
TGTGCCAGCCGACAGGGGATGGAAACTGAAGCTTTCTTT
>TRBV27|TRBJ1-5|.|.
CASSLFDGPQHF
TGTGCCAGCAGTTTATTCGATGGGCCCCAGCATTTT
>TRBV4-1|TRBJ2-7|.|.
CASSQETKVPSYEQYF
TGCGCCAGCAGCCAAGAAACAAAGGTCCCCTCCTACGAGCAGTACTTC
>TRBV29-1|TRBJ1-1|once|.
CSVETGSQAFF
TGCAGCGTTGAAACAGGGTCCCAAGCTTTCTTT
>TRBV2|TRBJ1-1|.|.
CASSEEGGGNTEAFF
TGTGCCAGCAGTGAAGAAGGTGGCGGGAACACTGAAGCTTTCTTT
>TRBV19|TRBJ2-7|.|TRBD1
CASSVDRVTGEQYF
TGTGCCAGTAGTGTCGACAGGGTCACCGGCGAGCAGTACTTC
>TRBV5-6|TRBJ2-7|.|.
CASSAPLAFEQYF
TGTGCCAGCAGCGCCCCGCTGGCTTTCGAGCAGTACTTC
>TRBV2|TRBJ1-4|.|.
CASSETPGNPNEKLFF
TGTGCCAGCAGTGAAACACCAGGGAATCCTAATGAAAAACTGTTTTTT
>TRBV2|TRBJ1-6|.|.
CASSEDNSPLHF
TGTGCCAGCAGTGAAGACAATTCACCCCTCCACTTT
>TRBV19|TRBJ1-5|.|TRBD1
CASSFLSTGTGKNQPQHF
TGTGCCAGTAGTTTCCTCTCAACCGGGACAGGGAAGAATCAGCCCCAGCATTTT
>TRBV27|TRBJ2-1|.|.
CASSLTSSYNEQFF
TGTGCCAGCAGCCTCACCAGCTCCTACAATGAGCAGTTCTTC
>TRBV11-2|TRBJ1-1|.|TRBD1
CASGGRGRLVTEAFF
TGTGCCAGCGGAGGGAGGGGGCGGCTCGTCACTGAAGCTTTCTTT